This TCR beta chain emerged from a study of blood T cell repertoires in COVID-19. The protocol was immunoSEQ multiplex PCR, while the TCRdb copy is restricted to in-frame clones and leaves out a portion. The data show 280,000 or so clones, with about 83% seen just once and 9.4% held by the top ten. This CDR3 contains 17 residues. Germline assignment: CDR1 MDHEN and CDR2 SYDVKM. V lost 5 bases to trimming and J lost 3 bases; unmatched junction nucleotides: 14. The specimen sequenced was peripheral blood. The chain links TRBV28 to TRBJ2-3; 7 bases fit TRBD1. The clonotype comes from a woman between 50 and 59 years old who had recovered from COVID-19. The CDR3 DNA is TGTGCCAGCAGTCCCAATAATCCGGGACAGAGTACAGATACGCAGTATTTT. It translates to CASSPNNPGQSTDTQYF. Drawing the rest from reference TRBV28 and TRBJ2-3, the complete variable domain is DVKVTQSSRYLVKRTGEKVFLECVQDMDHENMFWYRQDPGLGLRLIYFSYDVKMKEKGDIPEGYSVSREKKERFSLILESASTNQTSMYLCASSPNNPGQSTDTQYFGPGTRLTVL.